The 13 T cell receptor beta chains presented below share a single source sample, sequenced in a study of blood T cell repertoires in COVID-19. Sequencing used immunoSEQ multiplex PCR; TCRdb keeps in-frame clones, though not all of them. This sample has around 150,000 clones, with about 83% found just once. Input material: peripheral blood. Every receptor here comes from a woman older than 75 with acute or convalescent COVID-19.

This rearrangement joins TRBV3-1 (or the pseudogene TRBV3-2) to TRBJ2-3; no clear D gene. CDR1 and CDR2 (germline): LGHDT, YNNKEL (reference sequence). V was pared by 1 base and J by 4 bases, with 9 bases between. This CDR3 is 14 amino acids long. This CDR3 reads CASSQVSSSDTQYF. Written as DNA, the CDR3 is TGTGCCAGCAGCCAAGTGAGCTCGTCAGATACGCAGTATTTT.

This clone was observed a handful of times. The chain has TRBV6-5 and TRBJ2-7; 9 nucleotides agree with TRBD1. Germline V gives CDR1 MNHEY, CDR2 SVGAGI. CDR3 length: 15 amino acids. V lost 7 bases and J lost 2; bases outside the gene matches: 9. CDR3 loop: CASTPGGQGPYEQYF. As DNA, the CDR3 is TGTGCCAGCACCCCCGGGGGACAGGGACCCTACGAGCAGTACTTC.

The chain couples TRBV6-4 to TRBJ2-1; D is possibly TRBD1 (6 bases). Trimming stripped 5 bases from V and 4 bases from J, with 18 bases between. The CDR3 covers 16 residues. From germline, CDR1 is MRHNA and CDR2 SNTAGT. CDR3 DNA sequence: TGTGCCAGCAGTCCCGGACAGCCAGGGAAATACAATGAGCAGTTCTTC. Translated, it gives CASSPGQPGKYNEQFF.

The chain employs TRBV6-5 and TRBJ2-5; 7 nucleotides align to TRBD1. Germline CDR1 is MNHEY and CDR2 is SVGAGI. The CDR3 is 16 amino acids. The trim removed 0 bases at V and 4 bases at J, leaving 8 bases unmatched. CDR3 DNA sequence: TGTGCCAGCAGTTACTCGGGTAACAGGGGTCTAGAGACCCAGTACTTC. Translation gives CASSYSGNRGLETQYF.

The V and J genes are TRBV9 and TRBJ2-3; D unclear. V lost 4 bases, J lost 6 bases, and 15 bases lay in between. CDR3 length equals 14 residues. Germline-derived CDR1 and CDR2 are SGDLS and YYNGEE. The CDR3 nucleotides read TGTGCCAGCAGCCCCAGGTGGGTTTCCGATACGCAGTATTTT. It is translated as CASSPRWVSDTQYF.

The J gene is TRBJ1-5, the V gene TRBV7-2, with 8 positions matching TRBD1. Trimming took 4 bases from V and 7 from J; bases not matched to a gene: 6. This CDR3 has 14 residues. Per germline, CDR1 SGHTA and CDR2 FQGNSA. For the CDR3, the DNA is TGTGCCAGCAGCTCTGGACAGGGAGAACAGCCCCAGCATTTT. Translation: CASSSGQGEQPQHF.

V is TRBV27 and J is TRBJ1-4, with D possibly TRBD1 on 5 matching bases. The CDR3 contains 15 residues. Germline V gene sequence: CDR1 MNHEY, CDR2 SMNVEV (reference sequence). Trimming removed 8 bases from V and 0 bases from J, with 13 bases in between. Written as DNA, the CDR3 is TGTGCCAGCCGGCCGGGGGATGCAACTAATGAAAAACTGTTTTTT. Translating gives CASRPGDATNEKLFF.

V is TRBV29-1 and J is TRBJ1-2; 7 bases map to TRBD1. Germline loops: CDR1 SQVTM, CDR2 ANQGSEA. V dropped 1 base and J dropped 2; count of bases not matched to a gene: 7. The length of the CDR3 is 15 residues. The CDR3 here is CSVEGGTAINYGYTF. Written as DNA, the CDR3 is TGCAGCGTTGAAGGGGGGACAGCTATAAACTATGGCTACACCTTC.

The chain employs TRBV20-1 and TRBJ1-3, with D perhaps matching TRBD1 (5 bases). The CDR3 is 16 residues long. Germline CDR1 reads DFQATT; CDR2 reads SNEGSKA (reference sequence). V was cut by 3 bases and J by 0 bases, with 15 bases left in between. The CDR3 region has the DNA TGCAGTGCTAGTAAAGACAGTATCGGCTCTGGAAACACCATATATTTT. This translates into CSASKDSIGSGNTIYF.

The chain joins TRBV7-9 to TRBJ1-1; TRBD1 matches at 7 bases. The CDR3 loop spans 13 amino acids. The V gene's germline CDR1 is SEHNR and CDR2 FQNEAQ (reference sequence). The trim removed 2 bases at V and 8 bases at J, leaving 5 bases unmatched. The DNA of the CDR3 is TGTGCCAGCAGCTTAACCGCGACAGGGGAAGCTTTCTTT. As protein: CASSLTATGEAFF.

The DNA for the CDR3 is TGTGCCTGGAGTTTGTTTTCGACTGAAGCTTTCTTT. This gives the protein CAWSLFSTEAFF. V and J are TRBV30 and TRBJ1-1; unclear D gene. This CDR3 is 12 amino acids long. Germline V lookup: CDR1 GTSNPN, CDR2 SVGIG (reference sequence). The V end was cut by 2 bases, the J end by 5 bases, with 9 bases between.

The rearrangement uses TRBV6-5 and TRBJ2-7; 8 nucleotides align to TRBD2. Germline-derived CDR1 and CDR2 are MNHEY and SVGAGI. Losses at the gene ends were 0 bases for V and 1 base for J; bases not matched to a gene: 5. This CDR3 region has 16 residues. CDR3 residues: CASSYSRAGGSYEQYF. The CDR3 DNA sequence: TGTGCCAGCAGTTACTCGAGGGCGGGGGGTTCCTACGAGCAGTACTTC.

This clone was counted between two and nine times. The J gene is TRBJ2-5, the V gene TRBV28; 8 nucleotides match TRBD1. The CDR3 has 12 amino acids. Unmatched junction bases numbered 5, after V lost 10 bases and J lost 4 bases. CDR1 is MDHEN, CDR2 SYDVKM, per germline. The CDR3 region is CAIQGAVETQYF. DNA of the CDR3: TGTGCCATTCAGGGGGCAGTAGAGACCCAGTACTTC.